One sample yielded the 18 T cell receptor beta chains listed below, sequenced in a study of cytomegalovirus exposure and HLA in healthy donors. The PCR made use of 60 Vbeta and 13 Jbeta primers. Data came from immunoSEQ multiplex PCR; TCRdb stores just in-frame clones and leaves some out. The sample lists approximately 190,000 clones, approximately 84% occurring once. The sample taken for sequencing was PBMCs. Receptors originate from a woman in her 50s in good health and CMV-seropositive.

This sequence joins TRBV27 and TRBJ2-7, with 8 bases lining up with TRBD1. The length of the CDR3 is 15 residues. V lost 6 bases and J lost 1; bases outside the gene matches: 8. In germline, CDR1 is MNHEY, CDR2 SMNVEV (reference sequence). The CDR3 protein is CASSHHRDRSYEQYF. The CDR3 DNA is TGTGCCAGCAGCCACCACCGGGACAGGTCCTACGAGCAGTACTTC.

J is TRBJ1-6 and V is TRBV27; D is unresolved. The CDR3 consists of 14 residues. The V end lost 1 base, the J end lost 7 bases, and 8 bases lay between the germline ends. Germline V CDR1 and CDR2: MNHEY, SMNVEV (reference sequence). The DNA for the CDR3 is TGTGCCAGCAGTTTATGGGCCGCAAATTCACCCCTCCACTTT. Protein sequence: CASSLWAANSPLHF.

The rearrangement uses TRBV6-5 and TRBJ2-3, with a possible D match to TRBD2 (5 bases). Germline lookup yields CDR1 MNHEY and CDR2 SVGAGI. V lost 4 bases and J lost 0, with 11 bases in between. This CDR3 has 15 amino acids. This CDR3 reads CASSFTRESTDTQYF. CDR3 bases: TGTGCCAGCAGTTTCACTAGGGAAAGCACAGATACGCAGTATTTT.

The chain is built from TRBV5-4 and TRBJ2-3; 9 bases line up with TRBD2. V trimming: 3 bases; J trimming: 4 bases; junction bases outside the gene matches: 6. The CDR3 consists of 15 residues. Germline CDR1 SGHNT, CDR2 YYREEE (reference sequence). This CDR3 is CASSSGTSRPDTQYF. DNA of the CDR3: TGTGCCAGCAGCTCCGGGACTAGCCGCCCAGATACGCAGTATTTT.

For the CDR3, the DNA is TGTGCCAGCTCACCCCTAGCGGGGGGGATCACAGATACGCAGTATTTT. This sequence encodes CASSPLAGGITDTQYF. This rearrangement joins TRBV18 to TRBJ2-3; 12 positions agree with TRBD2. CDR1 is KGHSH, CDR2 LQKENI, per germline. This CDR3 has 16 amino acids. After removal of 3 bases from V and 2 bases from J, the junction contained 3 bases not matched to a gene.

This rearrangement joins TRBV19 to TRBJ2-2, with D hard to call. Between the trimmed V and J ends, which lost 3 bases and 7 bases, there was a span of 12 bases. Germline CDR1 is LNHDA and CDR2 is SQIVND (reference sequence). This CDR3 spans 14 amino acids. CDR3 in DNA: TGTGCCAGTAGTATCCCCGAGTCCATCGGGGAGCTGTTTTTT. Protein product: CASSIPESIGELFF.

This chain uses TRBV19 with TRBJ2-2; 9 bases are shared with TRBD1. The V gene's germline CDR1 is LNHDA and CDR2 SQIVND (reference sequence). CDR3 length: 14 residues. The V segment lost 7 bases and the J segment 6 bases; nucleotides outside the gene matches: 6. CDR3 amino acids: CASTITGGPGELFF. In DNA form, the CDR3 reads TGTGCCAGTACCATAACAGGGGGCCCCGGGGAGCTGTTTTTT.

The V gene is TRBV19, the J gene TRBJ2-1; D possibly corresponds to TRBD2 (6 bases). Germline V gene lookup returns CDR1 LNHDA and CDR2 SQIVND (reference sequence). Trimming shortened V by 7 bases and J by 2 bases, and 12 bases separated the two germline ends. This CDR3 spans 14 amino acids. The CDR3: CASTGTFPYNEQFF. CDR3 nucleotides: TGTGCCAGTACCGGGACTTTTCCCTACAATGAGCAGTTCTTC.

The sample holds a few counts of this clone. This chain connects TRBV19 to TRBJ2-1; 8 nucleotides align to TRBD1. The CDR3 consists of 13 residues. After removal of 4 bases from V and 7 bases from J, the junction contained 3 bases not matched to a gene. Germline CDR1 LNHDA, CDR2 SQIVND (reference sequence). The CDR3 nucleotides read TGTGCCAGTAGTAAAGGACAGGGAAATGAGCAGTTCTTC. Protein product: CASSKGQGNEQFF.

The gene calls are TRBV11-2 and TRBJ2-1; D is unclear. V lost 5 bases, J lost 1 base, and 21 bases lay in between. Germline CDR1 reads SGHAT; CDR2 reads FQNNGV. This CDR3 has 18 residues. In nucleotides, the CDR3 is TGTGCCAGCAGCCAGATCCCGGAGTGGTGGAATTCCTACAATGAGCAGTTCTTC. It specifies CASSQIPEWWNSYNEQFF. The variable domain in full, completed from reference TRBV11-2 and TRBJ2-1, reads EAGVAQSPRYKIIEKRQSVAFWCNPISGHATLYWYQQILGQGPKLLIQFQNNGVVDDSQLPKDRFSAERLKGVDSTLKIQPAKLEDSAVYLCASSQIPEWWNSYNEQFFGPGTRLTVL.

This clone has only one observation. The same CDR3 is also encoded by other DNA sequences in this sample. This CDR3 is CASSLVLAGGTDTQYF. DNA of the CDR3: TGCGCCAGCAGCTTGGTTTTAGCGGGGGGCACAGATACGCAGTATTTT. The chain has TRBV5-1 and TRBJ2-3; TRBD2 matches 9 bases. CDR1 and CDR2 from the germline V gene are SGHRS and YFSETQ. The CDR3 is made up of 16 amino acids. Losses at the gene ends were 0 bases for V and 1 base for J; bases not matched to a gene: 3.

This chain joins TRBV7-2 and TRBJ1-5; 12 bases match TRBD1. V was pared by 4 bases and J by 4 bases, with 14 bases of the junction left unmatched. CDR3 length equals 19 residues. Germline V gene data show CDR1 as SGHTA and CDR2 as FQGNSA. The CDR3 spells CASSSSPGQGALRNQPQHF. CDR3 sequence (DNA): TGTGCCAGCAGCTCATCGCCGGGACAGGGGGCATTGAGAAATCAGCCCCAGCATTTT.

The V and J genes are TRBV19 and TRBJ1-6; 9 bases align to TRBD1. Germline V gene lookup returns CDR1 LNHDA and CDR2 SQIVND (reference sequence). The CDR3 is 17 residues long. Germline trimming cut 4 bases from V and 9 bases from J; bases unmatched to any gene: 13. CDR3 coding DNA: TGTGCCAGTAGTAAGGACCCCCCCGGACAGGGGCTTTCACCCCTCCACTTT. It specifies CASSKDPPGQGLSPLHF.

In this sample, this clone turned up once. The V call is TRBV11-2, the J call TRBJ2-5; 11 bases are shared with TRBD2. The J segment lost 5 bases and the V segment lost 9 bases, leaving 5 bases of the junction unmatched. CDR3 length: 13 amino acids. CDR1 and CDR2 from the germline V gene are SGHAT and FQNNGV. This CDR3 reads CASTSGGRETQYF. The CDR3 DNA reads as TGTGCCAGTACTAGCGGGGGAAGGGAGACCCAGTACTTC.

The CDR3 region has the DNA TGTGCCAGCAGTGTTCCGGATACGCAGTATTTT. Encoded protein: CASSVPDTQYF. V is TRBV6-1 and J is TRBJ2-3; unclear D gene. Germline V gives CDR1 MNHNS, CDR2 SASEGT. V was clipped by 4 bases and J by 6 bases, with 5 bases between them. The CDR3 contains 11 residues.

The V call is TRBV19, the J call TRBJ1-5; D not certain. CDR1 LNHDA and CDR2 SQIVND come from the germline V gene (reference sequence). The ends were cut back, 8 bases at V and 1 base at J, with 9 bases in the middle. The CDR3 consists of 13 residues. CDR3 bases: TGTGCCAGTTCCGACACGAGCAATCAGCCCCAGCATTTT. It is translated as CASSDTSNQPQHF.

The rearrangement uses TRBV10-3 and TRBJ1-5, with 8 bases identical to TRBD1. The germline gives CDR1 ENHRY, CDR2 SYGVKD. The CDR3 runs 12 residues. J was trimmed by 4 bases and V by 8 bases; bases with no gene match: 1. The chain's CDR3 is CAIGQGNQPQHF. The CDR3 bases are TGTGCCATCGGACAGGGTAATCAGCCCCAGCATTTT.

The chain employs TRBV11-2 and TRBJ2-3, with TRBD1 identical over 8 bases. The CDR3 length is 16 residues. The trim removed 1 base at V and 2 bases at J, leaving 5 bases unmatched. The germline V gene has CDR1 SGHAT and CDR2 FQNNGV. The chain's CDR3 is CASSLVGTGPTDTQYF. CDR3 nucleotides: TGTGCCAGCAGCTTAGTCGGGACAGGCCCCACAGATACGCAGTATTTT.